This TCR beta chain derives from a study of cytomegalovirus exposure and HLA in healthy donors. Use of 60 Vbeta and 13 Jbeta primers characterized the PCR. The method was immunoSEQ multiplex PCR; TCRdb's version includes in-frame clones alone and lacks a portion of them. The table lists tens of thousands of clones, approximately 85% of them singletons. Study-wide results and caveats: Fewer N-insertions than the roughly 670-donor mean were reportedly shown by an Asian-associated ancestry cluster in a later analysis. With later analysis, a missense DCLRE1C variant became linked to TCR beta V- and J-gene trimming. TCR beta sequences reportedly predicted most subjects' HLA-A and HLA-B alleles accurately.

CDR1 is MGHRA, CDR2 YSYEKL, per germline. The CDR3 spans 12 residues. With V trimmed by 4 bases and J by 13 bases, 9 bases remained unmatched. For this clone: The antigen is not known.

The chain is built from TRBV4-1 and TRBJ1-1; TRBD1 matches at 7 bases. Sequenced material: PBMCs. The source is a young man in good health and CMV-seropositive. The CDR3: CASSPGGHVDFF. The CDR3 coding sequence is TGCGCCAGCAGCCCAGGGGGGCACGTGGATTTCTTT.